A selection of T cell receptor beta chains follows, all from one sample in a study of cytomegalovirus exposure and HLA in healthy donors. TCRdb's copy holds only in-frame clones and misses some; the assay was immunoSEQ multiplex PCR. The table includes approximately 150,000 clones, more than 70% detected once. Specimen: PBMCs. The receptors stem from a man younger than 45 in good health and CMV-seronegative. CDR3s include the opening cysteine and the closing phenylalanine or tryptophan. A D gene is named only where the DNA matches it firmly. Size values are once, few and many counts, or a class for expanded clones, and some rows have none.

>TRBV19|TRBJ1-6|TRBD1|once
TGTGCCAGTGATCCGGGACAGGGGACGGGGAATTCACCCCTCCACTTT
CASDPGQGTGNSPLHF
>TRBV9|TRBJ2-7|.|.
TGTGCCAGCAGCGTAATTGCCAACAGCTACGAGCAGTACTTC
CASSVIANSYEQYF
>TRBV7-3|TRBJ2-2|TRBD2|.
TGTGCCAGCAGCTTAATGGGACTAGCGGGACGGCGTTACACCGGGGAGCTGTTTTTT
CASSLMGLAGRRYTGELFF
>TRBV7-6|TRBJ2-1|TRBD2|.
TGTGCCAGCAGCTTTTGGACTAGCGTTGACAATGAGCAGTTCTTC
CASSFWTSVDNEQFF
>TRBV7-9|TRBJ1-5|.|.
TGTGCCAGCAGCAGAAACAACCAGCCCCAGCATTTT
CASSRNNQPQHF
>TRBV5-1|TRBJ1-2|TRBD1|.
TGCGCCCCCCCCGGGACAGTAGGCTACACCTTC
CAPPGTVGYTF
>TRBV5-1|TRBJ2-3|.|.
TGCGCCAGCAGCTGGAGGACGGGGAGCACAGATACGCAGTATTTT
CASSWRTGSTDTQYF
>TRBV5-1|TRBJ2-1|TRBD2|.
TGCGCCAGCAGCTTCTTTCTAACTAGCGGGGACAATGAGCAGTTCTTC
CASSFFLTSGDNEQFF
>TRBV6-4|TRBJ2-1|TRBD1|few
TGTGCCAGCAGCTCCGGGACAGGGGACTACAATGAGCAGTTCTTC
CASSSGTGDYNEQFF
>TRBV2|TRBJ2-7|.|.
TGTGCCAGCAGGGACAAGACAGGTCCTAGCCATGTCTACGAGCAGTACTTC
CASRDKTGPSHVYEQYF
>TRBV30|TRBJ2-1|TRBD2|.
TGTGCCTGGAGTGTACTCTGGACTAGCGGGAGGGCTCTGAATGAGCAGTTCTTC
CAWSVLWTSGRALNEQFF
>TRBV10-3|TRBJ1-5|.|.
TGTGCCATCAGCGCTGGGGGGATCAATCAGCCCCAGCATTTT
CAISAGGINQPQHF
>TRBV5-1|TRBJ2-2|TRBD1|.
TGCGCCAGCAGCGAAACAGGGGCCACGAACACCGGGGAGCTGTTTTTT
CASSETGATNTGELFF
>TRBV5-6|TRBJ2-1|.|once
TGTGCCAGCAGCGGCGGGGGCCCTGAGCAGTTCTTC
CASSGGGPEQFF
>TRBV27|TRBJ2-1|TRBD1|.
TGTGCCAGCAGTTTTCGACAGGGTTCCTACAATGAGCAGTTCTTC
CASSFRQGSYNEQFF
>TRBV7-9|TRBJ2-7|.|.
TGTGCCAGCAGCGTAGCCGGGACAAAAGAGTACTTC
CASSVAGTKEYF
>TRBV28|TRBJ2-7|.|once
TGTGCCAGCAGAACGACGACAGGTACCTACTACGAGCAGTACTTC
CASRTTTGTYYEQYF
>TRBV4-2|TRBJ2-7|TRBD2|.
TGTGCCAGCAGCCAAGATCTTACTAGCGGGGTACAAACCTACGAGCAGTACTTC
CASSQDLTSGVQTYEQYF
>TRBV30|TRBJ2-2|TRBD2|.
TGTGCCTGGACACTAGCGGGGGGGACGAACACCGGGGAGCTGTTTTTT
CAWTLAGGTNTGELFF
>TRBV2|TRBJ1-1|TRBD1|.
TGTGCCAGCAGTGAATTGACAGGGCAGAACACTGAAGCTTTCTTT
CASSELTGQNTEAFF
>TRBV11-3|TRBJ1-6|TRBD1|.
TGTGCCAGCAGCTTACAGGGGGCGGATAATTCACCCCTCCACTTT
CASSLQGADNSPLHF
>TRBV6-6|TRBJ2-7|.|.
TGTGCCAGCAGTTACGGGTCGGAGAACGAGCAGTACTTC
CASSYGSENEQYF
>TRBV4-1|TRBJ1-1|.|.
TGCGCCAGCAGCCACCCGGCGGGTGGAACTGAAGCTTTCTTT
CASSHPAGGTEAFF
>TRBV2|TRBJ1-5|.|.
TGTGCCAGCAATGACGTATCTCAGCCCCAGCATTTT
CASNDVSQPQHF
>TRBV19|TRBJ2-4|.|.
TGTGCCAGTAGTATTGACAGGTGGGCCAAAAACATTCAGTACTTC
CASSIDRWAKNIQYF